This TCR beta chain was captured in a study of blood T cell repertoires in COVID-19. The protocol was immunoSEQ multiplex PCR, while the TCRdb copy is restricted to in-frame clones and leaves out a portion. The sample comprises roughly 250,000 clones, 70% to 90% of which are singletons, and under 0.95% rests with the top ten. Specimen: peripheral blood. The origin of this receptor is a woman aged 30 to 39 with acute or convalescent COVID-19.

Here the CDR3 DNA reads TGTGCCAGCACCATCGATCGGGGGGCTGGGGAGCTGTTTTTT. Protein product: CASTIDRGAGELFF. The chain is built from TRBV11-3 and TRBJ2-2; D perhaps matches TRBD2 (7 bases). The CDR3 totals 14 residues. V was shortened by 7 bases and J by 8 bases, with 17 bases between the two germline ends. Germline V gene data show CDR1 as SGHNT and CDR2 as YENEEA.